Here is one T cell receptor beta chain with its context. No antigen is known for it. Assay: immunoSEQ multiplex PCR; the TCRdb copy retains only in-frame clones and omits some. The sample has 6,000 or so clones, roughly two thirds seen once. The source of the sample is a study of coeliac disease. After removal of 4 bases from V and 5 bases from J, the junction contained 14 bases not matched to a gene. Germline CDR1 and CDR2: SGHRS and YFSETQ. The CDR3 is 16 amino acids. Points from the study as a whole: Active celiac intraepithelial and lamina propria samples had lower TRB and TRG clonality than control samples. Only 1 of 6 controls, but 9 of 18 coeliac samples, showed published gliadin-specific TRB sequences.

Sample: lymphocytes from the gut lamina propria. V and J are TRBV5-1 and TRBJ2-7; 8 nucleotides match TRBD1. This receptor was taken from a man aged 70-80 years with active celiac disease. CDR3: CASSIRGQGSNHEQYF. The CDR3 DNA is TGCGCCAGCAGCATACGAGGACAGGGTAGCAATCACGAGCAGTACTTC.